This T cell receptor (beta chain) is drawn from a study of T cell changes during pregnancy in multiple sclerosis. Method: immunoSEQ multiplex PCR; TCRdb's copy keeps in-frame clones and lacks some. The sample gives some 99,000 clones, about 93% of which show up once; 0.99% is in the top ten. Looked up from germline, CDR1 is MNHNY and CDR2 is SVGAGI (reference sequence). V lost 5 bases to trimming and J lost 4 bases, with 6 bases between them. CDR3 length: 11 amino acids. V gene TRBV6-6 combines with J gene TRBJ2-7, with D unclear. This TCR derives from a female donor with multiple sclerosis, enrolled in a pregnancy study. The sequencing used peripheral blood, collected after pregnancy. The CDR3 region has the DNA TGTGCCAGCAGTAGTCGGTACGAGCAGTACTTC. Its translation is CASSSRYEQYF.